Following are 17 T cell receptor beta chains from one sample sequenced in a study of blood T cell repertoires in COVID-19. Only in-frame clones appear in the TCRdb table, and some are missing; sequencing was by immunoSEQ multiplex PCR. The sample has about 330,000 clones, around 87% seen once; the top ten hold approximately 5.3%. The material sequenced was PBMCs or T cells enriched from blood (not recorded which). The receptors originated from a woman in her 30s who had recovered from COVID-19.

The J gene is TRBJ2-1, the V gene TRBV6-5; D is uncertain. CDR1 and CDR2 (germline): MNHEY, SVGAGI. V was shortened by 7 bases and J by 2 bases, with 15 bases between the two germline ends. The CDR3 extends over 15 amino acids. DNA of the CDR3: TGTGCCAGCACGGAGCGCACCCCGACCTACAATGAGCAGTTCTTC. It is translated as CASTERTPTYNEQFF.

The V gene is TRBV3-1 (or the pseudogene TRBV3-2), the J gene TRBJ2-1; the match to TRBD2 covers 8 bases. The J segment lost 8 bases and the V segment lost 6 bases, leaving 21 bases of the junction unmatched. Germline lookup yields CDR1 LGHDT and CDR2 YNNKEL (reference sequence). This CDR3 has 18 amino acids. The DNA for the CDR3 is TGTGCCAGCAGTCTATTGATATCGGCGCGGGGGGCCAGGGATGAGCAGTTCTTC. It is translated as CASSLLISARGARDEQFF.

CDR3 loop: CASSQDRQASGYF. CDR3 nucleotides: TGCGCCAGCAGCCAAGATCGGCAGGCCAGCGGGTATTTT. The chain joins TRBV4-3 to TRBJ2-3; tentative D call: TRBD2 (5 bases). The CDR3 loop spans 13 amino acids. Trimming took 0 bases from V and 14 from J, leaving 15 bases between them. Germline V CDR1 and CDR2: LGHNA, YSLEER.

In nucleotides, the CDR3 is TGTGCCAGCAGCTTAATGCGAGGGATGAACACTGAAGCTTTCTTT. Amino acids: CASSLMRGMNTEAFF. V is TRBV7-8 and J is TRBJ1-1; D gene unclear. The germline CDR1 and CDR2 sequences are SGHVS and FQNEAQ. The CDR3 length is 15 residues. Trimming stripped 2 bases from V and 0 bases from J, with 10 bases between.

CDR3 region: CAISTQAAYYGYTF. The CDR3 DNA reads TGTGCCATCAGCACTCAGGCTGCCTACTATGGCTACACCTTC. The chain carries TRBV10-3 and TRBJ1-2; D is undetermined. The germline gives CDR1 ENHRY, CDR2 SYGVKD. Trimming pared 6 bases from V and 3 bases from J, leaving 14 bases between. The CDR3 consists of 14 residues.

The V and J genes are TRBV4-3 and TRBJ1-2, with D possibly being TRBD1 (5 bases). V lost 4 bases and J lost 0, with 12 bases in between. Germline CDR1 and CDR2: LGHNA and YSLEER. CDR3 length: 15 residues. The CDR3, as DNA: TGCGCCAGCAGCCTAGAGAGCAGGGCTAACTATGGCTACACCTTC. Amino acids: CASSLESRANYGYTF.

The rearrangement links TRBV10-3 to TRBJ2-1; perhaps TRBD2 as D (7 bases). The V gene lost 6 bases and the J gene lost 6 bases, with 27 bases spanning the gap. The CDR3 totals 18 residues. The V gene's germline CDR1 is ENHRY and CDR2 SYGVKD. CDR3 sequence: CAISPWGVGGLTPNEQFF. CDR3 in DNA: TGTGCCATCAGCCCCTGGGGGGTGGGGGGGCTTACCCCCAATGAGCAGTTCTTC.

The table lists this clone with a count of one. V is TRBV19 and J is TRBJ1-4; D is undetermined. Germline values: CDR1 LNHDA, CDR2 SQIVND (reference sequence). CDR3 length: 16 amino acids. V was pared by 3 bases and J by 8 bases, with 19 bases between. CDR3 nucleotides: TGTGCCAGTAGTATCTTGGGAGGACCCCAAGGAGAAAAACTGTTTTTT. Translated, it gives CASSILGGPQGEKLFF.

The chain links TRBV28 to TRBJ1-6, with D perhaps matching TRBD1 (5 bases). Germline CDR1 MDHEN, CDR2 SYDVKM. The length of the CDR3 is 17 residues. Trimming took off 5 bases at V and 1 base at J, with 15 bases between the two ends. This chain's CDR3 is CASSIQLGGSYNSPLHF. In nucleotides, the CDR3 is TGTGCCAGCAGTATCCAGCTGGGGGGTTCCTATAATTCACCCCTCCACTTT.

This chain uses TRBV18 with TRBJ1-1; possible D gene TRBD1, 5 bases. V lost 3 bases and J 0 bases, leaving 8 bases between the germline ends. In germline, CDR1 is KGHSH, CDR2 LQKENI. This CDR3 is built from 14 residues. The CDR3 region is CASSPGGLNTEAFF. In nucleotides, the CDR3 is TGTGCCAGCTCACCCGGGGGATTGAACACTGAAGCTTTCTTT.

V gene TRBV28 combines with J gene TRBJ2-7, with 11 bases aligning to TRBD1. Germline CDR1 and CDR2: MDHEN and SYDVKM. The V gene end was trimmed by 6 bases and the J gene end by 4 bases; junction bases not matched to a gene: 5. The CDR3 totals 14 residues. The CDR3 spells CASSPGTGGYEQYF. The CDR3 DNA is TGTGCCAGCAGCCCCGGGACAGGGGGGTACGAGCAGTACTTC.

The chain recombines TRBV3-1 (or the pseudogene TRBV3-2) with TRBJ1-5; D gene unclear. The germline CDR1 and CDR2 sequences are LGHDT and YNNKEL (reference sequence). Trimming took 3 bases from V and 7 from J, leaving 7 bases between them. This CDR3 comprises 12 residues. The CDR3 DNA reads as TGTGCCAGCAGCCAGTCGCGGCAGCCCCAGCATTTT. Protein: CASSQSRQPQHF.

A few counts support this clone. This rearrangement joins TRBV7-9 to TRBJ2-1; 7 nucleotides align to TRBD2. V was pared by 7 bases and J by 6 bases, with 15 bases of the junction left unmatched. The CDR3 spans 16 residues. The V gene's germline CDR1 is SEHNR and CDR2 FQNEAQ (reference sequence). DNA for the CDR3: TGTGCCAGCACCGGCCCAGCGGGGATGGCTGGCAATGAGCAGTTCTTC. It yields the protein CASTGPAGMAGNEQFF.

The V and J genes are TRBV3-1 (or the pseudogene TRBV3-2) and TRBJ2-1; the D is unclear. CDR1 and CDR2 from the germline V gene are LGHDT and YNNKEL (reference sequence). The CDR3 is made up of 13 amino acids. The V end was cut by 1 base, the J end by 7 bases, with 8 bases between. CDR3 nucleotides: TGTGCCAGCAGCCAAGTAGTGGTAAATGAGCAGTTCTTC. Translating gives CASSQVVVNEQFF.

This chain links TRBV7-6 with TRBJ2-2; D gene ambiguous. The ends were cut back, 5 bases at V and 0 bases at J, with 13 bases in the middle. There are 16 residues in the CDR3. The V gene's germline CDR1 is SGHVS and CDR2 FNYEAQ. The CDR3 sequence: CASSPTAVPNTGELFF. The DNA of the CDR3 is TGTGCCAGCAGCCCTACGGCGGTCCCGAACACCGGGGAGCTGTTTTTT.

J is TRBJ1-2 and V is TRBV7-9; D is undetermined. V was clipped by 3 bases and J by 8 bases, with 13 bases between them. CDR1 SEHNR and CDR2 FQNEAQ come from the germline V gene (reference sequence). The CDR3 consists of 13 residues. CDR3 DNA sequence: TGTGCCAGCAGCTTTGGGGAGGGTGGAGGCTACACCTTC. Translating it yields CASSFGEGGGYTF.

DNA of the CDR3: TGCGCCAGCAGCCAAGTGTTGCAGGGCGATTACAATGAGCAGTTCTTC. Residues: CASSQVLQGDYNEQFF. The chain employs TRBV4-3 and TRBJ2-1; tentative D call: TRBD1 (5 bases). CDR1 is LGHNA and CDR2 is YSLEER in the germline V gene. V lost 1 base and J 4 bases, leaving 14 bases between the germline ends. The CDR3 runs to 16 residues.